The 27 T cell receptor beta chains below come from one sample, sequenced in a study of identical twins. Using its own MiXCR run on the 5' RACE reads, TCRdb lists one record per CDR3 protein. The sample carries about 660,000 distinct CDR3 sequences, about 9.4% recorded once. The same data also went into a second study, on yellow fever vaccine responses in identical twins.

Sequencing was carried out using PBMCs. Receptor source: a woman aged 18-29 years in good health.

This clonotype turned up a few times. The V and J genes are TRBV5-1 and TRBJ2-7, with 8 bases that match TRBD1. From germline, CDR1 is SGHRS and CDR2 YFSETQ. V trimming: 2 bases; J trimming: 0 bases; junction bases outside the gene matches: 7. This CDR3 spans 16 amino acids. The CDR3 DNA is TGCGCCAGCAGCTTTGTAAAGGACAGGGCCTCCTACGAGCAGTACTTC. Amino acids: CASSFVKDRASYEQYF.

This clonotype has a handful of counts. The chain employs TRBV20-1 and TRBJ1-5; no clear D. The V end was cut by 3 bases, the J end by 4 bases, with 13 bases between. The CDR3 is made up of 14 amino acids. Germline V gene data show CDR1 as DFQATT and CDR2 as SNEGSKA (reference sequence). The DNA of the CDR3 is TGCAGTGCTAGGGGGTATAGATCAAATCAGCCCCAGCATTTT. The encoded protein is CSARGYRSNQPQHF.

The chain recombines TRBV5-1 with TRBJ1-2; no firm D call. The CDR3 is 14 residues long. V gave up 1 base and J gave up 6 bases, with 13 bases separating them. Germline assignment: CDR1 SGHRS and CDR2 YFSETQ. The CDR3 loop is CASSLRVETNGYTF. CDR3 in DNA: TGCGCCAGCAGCTTGCGGGTCGAGACCAATGGCTACACCTTC.

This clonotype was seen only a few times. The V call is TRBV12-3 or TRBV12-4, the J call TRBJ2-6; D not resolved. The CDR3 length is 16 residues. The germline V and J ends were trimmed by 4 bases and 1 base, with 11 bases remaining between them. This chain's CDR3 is CASSSPGLSGANVLTF. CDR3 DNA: TGTGCCAGCAGTTCCCCAGGTTTATCTGGGGCCAACGTCCTGACTTTC.

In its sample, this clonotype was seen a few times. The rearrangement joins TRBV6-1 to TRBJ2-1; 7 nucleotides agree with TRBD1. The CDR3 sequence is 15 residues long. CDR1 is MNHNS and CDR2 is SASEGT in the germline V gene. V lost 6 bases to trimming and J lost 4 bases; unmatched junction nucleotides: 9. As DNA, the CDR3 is TGTGCCAGCAGCCGGCCCGGGACAGCTTACAATGAGCAGTTCTTC. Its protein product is CASSRPGTAYNEQFF.

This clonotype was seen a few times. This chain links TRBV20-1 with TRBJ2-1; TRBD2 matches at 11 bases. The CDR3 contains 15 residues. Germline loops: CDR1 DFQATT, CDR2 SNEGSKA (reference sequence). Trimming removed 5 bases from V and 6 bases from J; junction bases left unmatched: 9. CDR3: CSAHQLLAGVNEQFF. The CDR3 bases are TGCAGTGCTCATCAACTACTAGCGGGGGTCAATGAGCAGTTCTTC.

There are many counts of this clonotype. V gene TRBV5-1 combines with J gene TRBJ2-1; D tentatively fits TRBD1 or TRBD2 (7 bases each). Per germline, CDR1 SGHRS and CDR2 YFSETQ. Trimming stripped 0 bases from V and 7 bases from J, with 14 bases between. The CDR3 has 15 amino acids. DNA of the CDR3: TGCGCCAGCAGCTTGGTTTTCCAGGGGGGGAATGAGCAGTTCTTC. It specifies CASSLVFQGGNEQFF.

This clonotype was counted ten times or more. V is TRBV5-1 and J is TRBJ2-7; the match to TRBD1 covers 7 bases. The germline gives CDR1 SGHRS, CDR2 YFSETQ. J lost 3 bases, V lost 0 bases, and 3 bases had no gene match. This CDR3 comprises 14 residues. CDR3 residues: CASSLGGQNYEQYF. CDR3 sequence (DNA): TGCGCCAGCAGCTTGGGGGGACAGAACTACGAGCAGTACTTC.

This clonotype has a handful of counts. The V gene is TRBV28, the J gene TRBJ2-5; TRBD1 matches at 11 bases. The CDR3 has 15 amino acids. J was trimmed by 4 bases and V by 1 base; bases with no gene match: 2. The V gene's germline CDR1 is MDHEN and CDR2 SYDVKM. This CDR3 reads CASSLSGQGGETQYF. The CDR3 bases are TGTGCCAGCAGTTTATCGGGACAGGGGGGAGAGACCCAGTACTTC.

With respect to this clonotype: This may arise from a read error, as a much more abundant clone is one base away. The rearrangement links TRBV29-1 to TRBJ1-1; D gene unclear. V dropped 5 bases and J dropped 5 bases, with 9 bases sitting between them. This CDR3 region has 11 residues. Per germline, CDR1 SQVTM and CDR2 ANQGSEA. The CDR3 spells CSVRYTTEAFF. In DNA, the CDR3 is TGCAGCGTTCGGTACACAACTGAAGCTTTCTTT.

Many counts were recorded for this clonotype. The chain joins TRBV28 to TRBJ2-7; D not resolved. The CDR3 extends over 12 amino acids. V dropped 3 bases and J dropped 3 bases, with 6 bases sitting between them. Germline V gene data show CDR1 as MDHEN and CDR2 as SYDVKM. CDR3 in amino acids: CASSFLSYEQYF. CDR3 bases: TGTGCCAGCAGTTTTTTAAGCTACGAGCAGTACTTC. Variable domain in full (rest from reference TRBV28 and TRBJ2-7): DVKVTQSSRYLVKRTGEKVFLECVQDMDHENMFWYRQDPGLGLRLIYFSYDVKMKEKGDIPEGYSVSREKKERFSLILESASTNQTSMYLCASSFLSYEQYFGPGTRLTVT.

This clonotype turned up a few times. Here the CDR3 DNA reads TGCAGCGTTGAAGGCAGGGGGCTCTATGGCTACACCTTC. This translates into CSVEGRGLYGYTF. The V and J genes are TRBV29-1 and TRBJ1-2; 8 bases line up with TRBD1. Unmatched junction bases numbered 2, after V lost 1 base and J lost 4 bases. CDR1 SQVTM and CDR2 ANQGSEA come from the germline V gene. This CDR3 has 13 residues. Supplemented by reference TRBV29-1 and TRBJ1-2, the full variable domain reads SAVISQKPSRDICQRGTSLTIQCQVDSQVTMMFWYRQQPGQSLTLIATANQGSEATYESGFVIDKFPISRPNLTFSTLTVSNMSPEDSSIYLCSVEGRGLYGYTFGSGTRLTVV.

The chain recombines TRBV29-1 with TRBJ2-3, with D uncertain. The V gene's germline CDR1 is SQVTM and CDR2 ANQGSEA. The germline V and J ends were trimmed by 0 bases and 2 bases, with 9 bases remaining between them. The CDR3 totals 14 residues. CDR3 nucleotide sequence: TGCAGCGTTGAAGATCCTGGACCCACAGATACGCAGTATTTT. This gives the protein CSVEDPGPTDTQYF.

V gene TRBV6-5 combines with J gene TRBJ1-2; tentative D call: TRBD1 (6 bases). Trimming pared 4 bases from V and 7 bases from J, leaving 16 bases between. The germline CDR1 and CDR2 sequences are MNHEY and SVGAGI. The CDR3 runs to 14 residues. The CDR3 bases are TGTGCCAGCAGTTCCGAGGGGGGCGGTGGTGGCTACACCTTC. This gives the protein CASSSEGGGGGYTF.

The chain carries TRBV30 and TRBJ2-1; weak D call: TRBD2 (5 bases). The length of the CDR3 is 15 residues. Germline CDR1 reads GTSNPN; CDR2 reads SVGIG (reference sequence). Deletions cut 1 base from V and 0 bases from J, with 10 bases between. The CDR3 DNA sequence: TGTGCCTGGAGTGGTCCGGGGAGCTCCTACAATGAGCAGTTCTTC. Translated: CAWSGPGSSYNEQFF.

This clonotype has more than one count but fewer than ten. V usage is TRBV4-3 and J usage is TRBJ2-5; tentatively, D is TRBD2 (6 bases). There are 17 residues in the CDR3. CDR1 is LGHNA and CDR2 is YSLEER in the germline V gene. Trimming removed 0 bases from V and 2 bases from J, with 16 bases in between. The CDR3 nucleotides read TGCGCCAGCAGCCAAGATACCGACAGCCGGGGGCAAGAGACCCAGTACTTC. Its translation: CASSQDTDSRGQETQYF.

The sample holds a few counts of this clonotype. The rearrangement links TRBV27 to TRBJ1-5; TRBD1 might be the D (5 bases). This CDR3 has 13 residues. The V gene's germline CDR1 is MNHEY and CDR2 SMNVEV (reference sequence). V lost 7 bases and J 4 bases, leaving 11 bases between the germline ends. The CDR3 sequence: CASKGRLNQPQHF. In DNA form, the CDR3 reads TGTGCCAGCAAGGGACGGCTGAATCAGCCCCAGCATTTT.

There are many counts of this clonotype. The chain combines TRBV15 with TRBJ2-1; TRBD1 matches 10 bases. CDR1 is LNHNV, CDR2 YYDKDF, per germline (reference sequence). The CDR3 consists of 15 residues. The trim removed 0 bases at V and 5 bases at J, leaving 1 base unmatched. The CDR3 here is CATSRDGQGDNEQFF. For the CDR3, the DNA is TGTGCCACCAGCAGAGATGGACAGGGGGACAATGAGCAGTTCTTC. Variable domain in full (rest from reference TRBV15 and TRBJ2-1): DAMVIQNPRYQVTQFGKPVTLSCSQTLNHNVMYWYQQKSSQAPKLLFHYYDKDFNNEADTPDNFQSRRPNTSFCFLDIRSPGLGDTAMYLCATSRDGQGDNEQFFGPGTRLTVL.

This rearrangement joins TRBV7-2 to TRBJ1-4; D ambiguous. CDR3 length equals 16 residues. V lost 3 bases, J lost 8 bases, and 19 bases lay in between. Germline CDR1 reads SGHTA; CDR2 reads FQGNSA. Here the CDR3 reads CASSFTGGRRVEKLFF. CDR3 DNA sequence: TGTGCCAGCAGCTTCACCGGCGGCAGGCGGGTGGAAAAACTGTTTTTT. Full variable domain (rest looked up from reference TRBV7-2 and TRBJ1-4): GAGVSQSPSNKVTEKGKDVELRCDPISGHTALYWYRQSLGQGLEFLIYFQGNSAPDKSGLPSDRFSAERTGGSVSTLTIQRTQQEDSAVYLCASSFTGGRRVEKLFFGSGTQLSVL.

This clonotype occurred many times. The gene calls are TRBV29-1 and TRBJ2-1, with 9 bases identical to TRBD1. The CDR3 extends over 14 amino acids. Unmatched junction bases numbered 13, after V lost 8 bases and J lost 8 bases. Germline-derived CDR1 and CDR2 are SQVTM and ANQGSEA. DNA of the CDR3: TGCAGCACGAAGACAGGGGGTCCCCTCTATGAGCAGTTCTTC. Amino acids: CSTKTGGPLYEQFF.

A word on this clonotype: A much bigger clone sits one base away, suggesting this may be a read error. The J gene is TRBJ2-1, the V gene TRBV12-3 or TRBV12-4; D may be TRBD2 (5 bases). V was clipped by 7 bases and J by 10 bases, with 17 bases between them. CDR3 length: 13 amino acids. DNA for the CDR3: TGTGCCAGCACCCCGCCGGGGATCAGAGAGCAGTTCTTC. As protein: CASTPPGIREQFF.

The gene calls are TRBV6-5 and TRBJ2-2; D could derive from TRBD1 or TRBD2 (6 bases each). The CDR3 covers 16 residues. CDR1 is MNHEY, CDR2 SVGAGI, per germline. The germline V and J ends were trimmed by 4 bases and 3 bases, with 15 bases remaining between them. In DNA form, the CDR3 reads TGTGCCAGCAGTTTGCCCTGGGGGGCCCACACCGGGGAGCTGTTTTTT. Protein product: CASSLPWGAHTGELFF.

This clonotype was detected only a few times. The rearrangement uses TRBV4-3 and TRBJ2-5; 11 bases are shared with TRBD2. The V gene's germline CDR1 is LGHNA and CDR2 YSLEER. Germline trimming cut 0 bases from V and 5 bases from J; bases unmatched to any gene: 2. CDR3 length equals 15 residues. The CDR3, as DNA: TGCGCCAGCAGCCAAGAGGGGACTAGCGGCGAGACCCAGTACTTC. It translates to CASSQEGTSGETQYF.

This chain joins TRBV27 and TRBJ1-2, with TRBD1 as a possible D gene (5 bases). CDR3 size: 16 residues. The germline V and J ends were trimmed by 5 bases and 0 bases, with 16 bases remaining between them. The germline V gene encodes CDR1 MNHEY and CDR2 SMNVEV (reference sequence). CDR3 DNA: TGTGCCAGCAGTAAAAATGACAGATATTCTAACTATGGCTACACCTTC. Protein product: CASSKNDRYSNYGYTF.

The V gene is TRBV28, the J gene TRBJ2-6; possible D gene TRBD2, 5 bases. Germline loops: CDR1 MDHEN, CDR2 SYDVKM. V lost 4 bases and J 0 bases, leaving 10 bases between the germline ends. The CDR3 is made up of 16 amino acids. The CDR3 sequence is CASSWSGSSGANVLTF. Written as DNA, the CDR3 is TGTGCCAGCAGTTGGTCGGGGAGCTCTGGGGCCAACGTCCTGACTTTC.

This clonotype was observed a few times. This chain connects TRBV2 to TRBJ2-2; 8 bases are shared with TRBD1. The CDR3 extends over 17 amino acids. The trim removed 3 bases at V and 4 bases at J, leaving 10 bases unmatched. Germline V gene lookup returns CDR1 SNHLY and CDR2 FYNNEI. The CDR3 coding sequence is TGTGCCAGCAGTGATCCTGCGGGACAGGTTTCCACCGGGGAGCTGTTTTTT. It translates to CASSDPAGQVSTGELFF.

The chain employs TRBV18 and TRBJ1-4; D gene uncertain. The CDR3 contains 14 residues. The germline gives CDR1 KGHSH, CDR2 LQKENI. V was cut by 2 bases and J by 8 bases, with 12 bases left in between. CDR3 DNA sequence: TGTGCCAGCTCACCAGGAGAGATAAGAGAAAAACTGTTTTTT. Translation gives CASSPGEIREKLFF.